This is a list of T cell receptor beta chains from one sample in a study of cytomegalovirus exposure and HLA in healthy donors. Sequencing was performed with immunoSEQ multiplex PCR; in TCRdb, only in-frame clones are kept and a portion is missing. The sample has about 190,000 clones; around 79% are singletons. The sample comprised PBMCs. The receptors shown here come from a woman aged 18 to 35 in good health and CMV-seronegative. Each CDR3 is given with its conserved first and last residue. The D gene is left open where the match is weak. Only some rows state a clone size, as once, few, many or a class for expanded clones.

DNA: TGTGCCAGCAGCTATAGGACAGGGGGCTCCACTGAAGCTTTCTTT; CDR3: CASSYRTGGSTEAFF; D: TRBD1; J: TRBJ1-1; size: NA; V: TRBV7-9
DNA: TGTGCCAGCAGCTTAGGTGGGACAGCGGGCAATCAGCCCCAGCATTTT; CDR3: CASSLGGTAGNQPQHF; D: TRBD1; J: TRBJ1-5; size: NA; V: TRBV7-2
DNA: TGTGCCAGCCGGGGTACAAGCTCTGGAAACACCATATATTTT; CDR3: CASRGTSSGNTIYF; D: NA; J: TRBJ1-3; size: NA; V: TRBV6-5
DNA: TGTGCCAGCAGCCGGACAGGGTCTGAGCAGTTCTTC; CDR3: CASSRTGSEQFF; D: TRBD1; J: TRBJ2-1; size: NA; V: TRBV27
DNA: TGTGCCAGTAGTGTCACACTAGCGGCCCACACAGATACGCAGTATTTT; CDR3: CASSVTLAAHTDTQYF; D: TRBD2; J: TRBJ2-3; size: few; V: TRBV19
DNA: TGTGCCAGCAGCTTAGGTAGGGGGTCCTATGGCTACACCTTC; CDR3: CASSLGRGSYGYTF; D: NA; J: TRBJ1-2; size: NA; V: TRBV7-2
DNA: TGTGCCAGCAGTGCGGGACAGAACTCTGGAAACACCATATATTTT; CDR3: CASSAGQNSGNTIYF; D: TRBD1; J: TRBJ1-3; size: NA; V: TRBV25-1
DNA: TGTGCCAGCAGCCGAAGTCGACTAGCGGGGTACTACGAGCAGTACTTC; CDR3: CASSRSRLAGYYEQYF; D: TRBD2; J: TRBJ2-7; size: NA; V: TRBV14
DNA: TGTGCCAGCAGTTACTCTGGCCCCAAGCAGGCAGATACGCAGTATTTT; CDR3: CASSYSGPKQADTQYF; D: NA; J: TRBJ2-3; size: NA; V: TRBV6-5
DNA: TGTGCCAGCAGTCGAAGGGGGAACTCCTACGAGCAGTACTTC; CDR3: CASSRRGNSYEQYF; D: NA; J: TRBJ2-7; size: NA; V: TRBV11-2
DNA: TGCGCCAGCAGCTTAGGAGGGCCGTACGAGCAGTACTTC; CDR3: CASSLGGPYEQYF; D: NA; J: TRBJ2-7; size: NA; V: TRBV5-1
DNA: TGTGTCAGCAGGGGGGGTAAGAACGAGCAGTACTTC; CDR3: CVSRGGKNEQYF; D: NA; J: TRBJ2-7; size: once; V: TRBV25-1
DNA: TGTGCCTTGTCCCGGGACAGGGGTCAAAATGAAAAACTGTTTTTT; CDR3: CALSRDRGQNEKLFF; D: TRBD1; J: TRBJ1-4; size: NA; V: TRBV30
DNA: TGTGCCAGCAGCTCAGGACAGGGAGGGGCCACTGAAGCTTTCTTT; CDR3: CASSSGQGGATEAFF; D: TRBD1; J: TRBJ1-1; size: NA; V: TRBV7-8
DNA: TGCGCCAGCAGGAGGGAGGGGACCTATAATTCACCCCTCCACTTT; CDR3: CASRREGTYNSPLHF; D: NA; J: TRBJ1-6; size: once; V: TRBV5-1
DNA: TGTGCCATCAGTGAGTCCGGGAGTAATTCACCCCTCCACTTT; CDR3: CAISESGSNSPLHF; D: NA; J: TRBJ1-6; size: NA; V: TRBV10-3
DNA: TGTGCCAGCCGGGAGGGGATCAGAAGTAATCAGCCCCAGCATTTT; CDR3: CASREGIRSNQPQHF; D: NA; J: TRBJ1-5; size: NA; V: TRBV27
DNA: TGTGCCATCAGTGAGTCGAGGGTTCAAGAGACCCAGTACTTC; CDR3: CAISESRVQETQYF; D: NA; J: TRBJ2-5; size: NA; V: TRBV10-3
DNA: TGTGCCAGTAGTGCCCGGCTGGGGGCAGGTCAGCCCCAGCATTTT; CDR3: CASSARLGAGQPQHF; D: NA; J: TRBJ1-5; size: once; V: TRBV19
DNA: TGTGCCAGCACAGGGATTAGCAATCAGCCCCAGCATTTT; CDR3: CASTGISNQPQHF; D: NA; J: TRBJ1-5; size: NA; V: TRBV6-6
DNA: TGTGCCAGCAGTTTTGTGAGCGGGACCGGTAATGAGCAGTTCTTC; CDR3: CASSFVSGTGNEQFF; D: TRBD2; J: TRBJ2-1; size: NA; V: TRBV6-4
DNA: TGTGCCATCAGTGACCCGACAGGCCGAACTGAAGCTTTCTTT; CDR3: CAISDPTGRTEAFF; D: NA; J: TRBJ1-1; size: NA; V: TRBV10-3
DNA: TGTGCCAGCACTCCGTCAGGGGGTCTTACGGAGACCCAGTACTTC; CDR3: CASTPSGGLTETQYF; D: TRBD1; J: TRBJ2-5; size: once; V: TRBV6-1
DNA: TGTGCCACCAGCAGAGTCCAGGGGCGGGACTATGGCTACACCTTC; CDR3: CATSRVQGRDYGYTF; D: NA; J: TRBJ1-2; size: NA; V: TRBV15
DNA: TGTGCCAGCAGCGGACAGGGTCCGAGGGGGACCCAGTACTTC; CDR3: CASSGQGPRGTQYF; D: TRBD1; J: TRBJ2-5; size: NA; V: TRBV9
DNA: TGTGCCAGCAGCTTAACCGGGGGTGGCAATCAGCCCCAGCATTTT; CDR3: CASSLTGGGNQPQHF; D: NA; J: TRBJ1-5; size: NA; V: TRBV7-2
DNA: TGTGCCAGCAGCCACCCCGGACAGGGGAGCACTGAAGCTTTCTTT; CDR3: CASSHPGQGSTEAFF; D: TRBD1; J: TRBJ1-1; size: NA; V: TRBV13
DNA: TGTGCCAGCAGCTTGGTATTAGTGGAGAGCTCCTATAATTCACCCCTCCACTTT; CDR3: CASSLVLVESSYNSPLHF; D: NA; J: TRBJ1-6; size: NA; V: TRBV5-6
DNA: TGTGCCTGGAGTGTACGCAGCAGGAATTCACCCCTCCACTTT; CDR3: CAWSVRSRNSPLHF; D: NA; J: TRBJ1-6; size: NA; V: TRBV30
DNA: TGTGCTAGCGTCTTTGGGGGGGCCGGCAATCAGCCCCAGCATTTT; CDR3: CASVFGGAGNQPQHF; D: NA; J: TRBJ1-5; size: NA; V: TRBV7-7
DNA: TGTGCCAGCAGCTATAGCGGGTCAAACACAGATACGCAGTATTTT; CDR3: CASSYSGSNTDTQYF; D: TRBD2; J: TRBJ2-3; size: once; V: TRBV7-3
DNA: TGTGCCAGCAGCCCAAATGCTGGGCAGGGGTATGGCTACACCTTC; CDR3: CASSPNAGQGYGYTF; D: NA; J: TRBJ1-2; size: NA; V: TRBV7-2
DNA: TGTGCCAGCAGCTACGGGAGGACAGGGGGATTTCAGCCCCAGCATTTT; CDR3: CASSYGRTGGFQPQHF; D: TRBD1; J: TRBJ1-5; size: few; V: TRBV5-8
DNA: TGTGCCAGCAGCTTACAGGGACACTCGAACACTGAAGCTTTCTTT; CDR3: CASSLQGHSNTEAFF; D: NA; J: TRBJ1-1; size: NA; V: TRBV7-9
DNA: TGCGCCAGCAGCCCGACAGGGCCCGGGGGTGTAACTGAAGCTTTCTTT; CDR3: CASSPTGPGGVTEAFF; D: TRBD1; J: TRBJ1-1; size: NA; V: TRBV5-1
DNA: TGCGCCAGCAGCCAGAAATCATCGTCGGTACTAAGCGAGCAGTACTTC; CDR3: CASSQKSSSVLSEQYF; D: NA; J: TRBJ2-7; size: once; V: TRBV4-1
DNA: TGTGCCAGCAGCACCGGGACTAGCGGGAGAAATGAGCAGTTCTTC; CDR3: CASSTGTSGRNEQFF; D: TRBD2; J: TRBJ2-1; size: NA; V: TRBV7-9
DNA: TGTGCCAGTAGTCGGGACAGGGTTAATGAAAAACTGTTTTTT; CDR3: CASSRDRVNEKLFF; D: TRBD1; J: TRBJ1-4; size: NA; V: TRBV19
DNA: TGTGCCAGCAGCTTGGCCCTGGGCCCCTACGAGCAGTACTTC; CDR3: CASSLALGPYEQYF; D: NA; J: TRBJ2-7; size: NA; V: TRBV5-6
DNA: TGCGCCAGCAGCCCAGACAGGGCCTATGGCTACACCTTC; CDR3: CASSPDRAYGYTF; D: TRBD1; J: TRBJ1-2; size: NA; V: TRBV5-1
DNA: TGTGCCAGCAGCCCCTTCGATGTCAGGGGGATTCTCAATGAGCAGTTCTTC; CDR3: CASSPFDVRGILNEQFF; D: TRBD1; J: TRBJ2-1; size: NA; V: TRBV28
DNA: TGTGCCAGCAGCTTAACCCGGGACACCGGGGAGCTGTTTTTT; CDR3: CASSLTRDTGELFF; D: NA; J: TRBJ2-2; size: NA; V: TRBV7-3
DNA: TGCGCCACCGCGGTAACAGGGAGCTCCTACAATGAGCAGTTCTTC; CDR3: CATAVTGSSYNEQFF; D: NA; J: TRBJ2-1; size: few; V: TRBV5-1
DNA: TGTGCCAGCAGCCAAACGACAGGGGGCAATGAGCAGTTCTTC; CDR3: CASSQTTGGNEQFF; D: TRBD1; J: TRBJ2-1; size: NA; V: TRBV11-2
DNA: TGTGCCAGCAGTTTAGCAGGAGGCACTGAAGCTTTCTTT; CDR3: CASSLAGGTEAFF; D: NA; J: TRBJ1-1; size: NA; V: TRBV27
DNA: TGTGCCAGCAGCCTACTAGCAGGAAGGGGTGAGCAGTTCTTC; CDR3: CASSLLAGRGEQFF; D: NA; J: TRBJ2-1; size: few; V: TRBV7-2
DNA: TGTGCCAGCAGACCAACTAGCGGGGGGACCCGTGAGTTCTTC; CDR3: CASRPTSGGTREFF; D: TRBD2; J: TRBJ2-1; size: NA; V: TRBV7-9
DNA: TGTGCCAGCAGAGATACAGGGGCTGGAAACACCATATATTTT; CDR3: CASRDTGAGNTIYF; D: TRBD1; J: TRBJ1-3; size: once; V: TRBV6-6
DNA: TGTGCCAGCAGTATCCTAGCGGGAAGCACAGATACGCAGTATTTT; CDR3: CASSILAGSTDTQYF; D: TRBD2; J: TRBJ2-3; size: NA; V: TRBV28
DNA: TGTGCCAGCAGCGGCCGGGACAACTACGAGCAGTACTTC; CDR3: CASSGRDNYEQYF; D: NA; J: TRBJ2-7; size: NA; V: TRBV7-2
DNA: TGCAGCGTCGGGTCCTCCTACGAGCAGTACTTC; CDR3: CSVGSSYEQYF; D: NA; J: TRBJ2-7; size: once; V: TRBV29-1
DNA: TGTGCCAGTAGTTCTTGGACATCCTACAATGAGCAGTTCTTC; CDR3: CASSSWTSYNEQFF; D: NA; J: TRBJ2-1; size: few; V: TRBV19
DNA: TGTGCCAGCAGTTTCATCCCGAGACAGGGAAGTCACGAGCAGTACTTC; CDR3: CASSFIPRQGSHEQYF; D: TRBD1; J: TRBJ2-7; size: NA; V: TRBV27
DNA: TGTGCCAGCAGTACCATAGCGGGAGGATCCTACAATGAGCAGTTCTTC; CDR3: CASSTIAGGSYNEQFF; D: TRBD2; J: TRBJ2-1; size: NA; V: TRBV28
DNA: TGTGCCACCAGGGGACAGGGGGCATCTAACTATGGCTACACCTTC; CDR3: CATRGQGASNYGYTF; D: TRBD1; J: TRBJ1-2; size: NA; V: TRBV15
DNA: TGTGCCAGCACCCAAGGCCTAGCGGGGGAGAACACCGGGGAGCTGTTTTTT; CDR3: CASTQGLAGENTGELFF; D: TRBD2; J: TRBJ2-2; size: NA; V: TRBV7-3
DNA: TGTGCCAGCAGTCCCCGGGGGGGAAGTATCGAGCAGTACTTC; CDR3: CASSPRGGSIEQYF; D: TRBD2; J: TRBJ2-7; size: NA; V: TRBV27
DNA: TGTGCCACCAGCCAAGGGGGTACATCGAACACTGAAGCTTTCTTT; CDR3: CATSQGGTSNTEAFF; D: NA; J: TRBJ1-1; size: NA; V: TRBV15
DNA: TGTGCCTCCCGGGACACCCCTTACGCTAATGAAAAACTGTTTTTT; CDR3: CASRDTPYANEKLFF; D: NA; J: TRBJ1-4; size: NA; V: TRBV19
DNA: TGTGCCTGGAGAAGTTCACTAGCGGGAGATGTTACGCAGTATTTT; CDR3: CAWRSSLAGDVTQYF; D: TRBD2; J: TRBJ2-3; size: NA; V: TRBV30